This entry concerns a single T cell receptor (beta chain). Data came from immunoSEQ multiplex PCR; TCRdb stores just in-frame clones and leaves some out. Here the sample spans over 200,000 clones, 84% being singletons. This sample was included in a study of blood T cell repertoires in COVID-19. Study information: There were acute and convalescent COVID-19 samples, and they came from the United States, Italy and Spain.

The CDR3 is 19 residues long. V was trimmed by 0 bases and J by 5 bases, leaving 23 bases between them. Germline V gene data show CDR1 as LGHDT and CDR2 as YNNKEL (reference sequence). Source material: PBMCs or T cells enriched from blood (not recorded which). The genes are TRBV3-1 (or the pseudogene TRBV3-2) and TRBJ1-3, with D perhaps TRBD1 (5 bases). The receptor was isolated from a woman aged 40-49 years who had recovered from COVID-19. CDR3 DNA: TGTGCCAGCAGCCAAGAATGGGGGGGTTGGGCAGAAGAGCGAAACACCATATATTTT. Encoded protein: CASSQEWGGWAEERNTIYF.